The clone carrying this T cell receptor beta chain appeared a few times. Its specificity is unknown. A second PCR, run for about 7 to 11 cycles, used a sample-barcoded 5' primer plus a J-beta primer mix. TCRdb redid the calling of the 5' RACE reads with MiXCR, one entry per CDR3 protein. The table records 600,000 to 900,000 distinct CDR3 sequences, more than 25% of them present only once. The sample belongs to a study of blood T cells in healthy people across ages. Study-wide points: Naive T cell percentage by flow cytometry tracked strongly with beta diversity.

Germline assignment: CDR1 LGHNA and CDR2 YNFKEQ. V dropped 1 base and J dropped 4 bases, with 16 bases sitting between them. This CDR3 has 17 amino acids. The same sample was also used in a study of T cells of mothers and their children. This second study says: Pairs that are related and pairs that are unrelated have TCR recombination output shaped similarly by thymic selection.

Specimen: blood. The TCR comes from a boy under 18 in good health. This chain links TRBV4-2 with TRBJ2-2; possibly TRBD1 or TRBD2 for D (5 bases each). The CDR3 nucleotides read TGTGCCAGCAGCCAAGTTGAGACCCCGGGACGCACCGGGGAGCTGTTTTTT. This encodes CASSQVETPGRTGELFF.